The following is a T cell receptor beta chain sequence with its context. Profiled with immunoSEQ multiplex PCR; TCRdb holds only in-frame clones, not every one. The sample records around 200,000 clones, roughly 85% being singletons. This record comes from a study of blood T cell repertoires in COVID-19. As for the study in general: Sources were T cells, B-cell-depleted T cells, or PBMCs; the material itself was cDNA or gDNA.

Germline CDR1 SNHLY, CDR2 FYNNEI. The CDR3 runs to 15 residues. The germline V and J ends were trimmed by 3 bases and 1 base, with 12 bases remaining between them. The genes are TRBV2 and TRBJ1-1; D might be TRBD1 (6 bases). This receptor was obtained from a woman younger than 30 who had recovered from COVID-19. The sequenced material came from peripheral blood. The CDR3 nucleotides are TGTGCCAGCAGTGATACGGGACAAGCGAACACTGAAGCTTTCTTT. Translation: CASSDTGQANTEAFF.